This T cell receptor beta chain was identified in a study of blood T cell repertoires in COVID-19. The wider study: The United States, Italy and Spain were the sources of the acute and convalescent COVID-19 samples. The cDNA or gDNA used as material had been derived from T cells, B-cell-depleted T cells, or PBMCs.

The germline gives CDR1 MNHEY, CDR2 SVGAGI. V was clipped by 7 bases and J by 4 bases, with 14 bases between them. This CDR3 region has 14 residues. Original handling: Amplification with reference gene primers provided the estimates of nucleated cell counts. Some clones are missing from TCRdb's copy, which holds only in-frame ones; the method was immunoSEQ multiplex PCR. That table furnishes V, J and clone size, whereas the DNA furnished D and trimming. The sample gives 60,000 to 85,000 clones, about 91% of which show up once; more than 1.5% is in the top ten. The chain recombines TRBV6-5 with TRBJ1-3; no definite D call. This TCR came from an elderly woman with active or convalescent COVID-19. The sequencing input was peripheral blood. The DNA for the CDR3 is TGTGCCAGCATGAGCGGAGGGTCCGGAAACACCATATATTTT. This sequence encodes CASMSGGSGNTIYF.